This entry describes one T cell receptor (beta chain). Its antigen is as yet unknown. Relapse after autologous stem cell transplantation occurred in every patient, and brentuximab vedotin exposure varied. This specimen belongs to a study of PD-1 blockade in classical Hodgkin lymphoma. Study at large: Patients were administered nivolumab (3 mg/kg intravenously) every 2 weeks.

Here immunoSEQ multiplex PCR was the method, and the copy in TCRdb shows in-frame clones only, minus some. The sample has almost 100,000 clones; approximately 92% are singletons. V lost 3 bases to trimming and J lost 5 bases, with 14 bases between them. The CDR3 covers 15 residues. Germline values: CDR1 MNHEY, CDR2 SMNVEV (reference sequence). Study-wide points: CD4+ TCR diversity climbed significantly by C4D1, unlike CD8+ TCR diversity.

This receptor was identified in a human donor with classical Hodgkin lymphoma. The input for sequencing was peripheral blood mononuclear cells (PBMCs), taken at baseline. This chain joins TRBV27 and TRBJ2-1; no clear D gene. The CDR3 sequence is CASSFYPPWNNEQFF. In nucleotides, the CDR3 is TGTGCCAGCAGTTTTTACCCGCCGTGGAACAATGAGCAGTTCTTC.